One and the same sample provided the 2 T cell receptor beta chains below, sequenced in a study of cytotoxic CD8 clonotypes in ibrutinib-treated CLL. The table came from immunoSEQ multiplex PCR; TCRdb's copy has only in-frame clones and leaves some out. The table lists fewer than 12,000 clones, 79% of them singletons. The sample consisted of PBMCs, taken at disease progression, from a patient treated with ibrutinib. The source of these receptors is a human donor with chronic lymphocytic leukemia.

The CDR3 nucleotides read TGTGCCAGCAGCCACCAAGGGACGGATTATGGCTACACCTTC. Residues: CASSHQGTDYGYTF. The V gene is TRBV7-2, the J gene TRBJ1-2; the D gene is possibly TRBD1 (5 bases). V lost 5 bases to trimming and J lost 5 bases, with 15 bases between them. Germline assignment: CDR1 SGHTA and CDR2 FQGNSA. The CDR3 loop spans 14 amino acids.

In its sample, this clone was seen a few times. The genes are TRBV30 and TRBJ1-5, with D possibly TRBD1 on 6 matching bases. V lost 5 bases and J 5 bases, leaving 16 bases between the germline ends. The length of the CDR3 is 14 residues. Germline V gives CDR1 GTSNPN, CDR2 SVGIG (reference sequence). CDR3 in amino acids: CAWRGGGLDQPQHF. The CDR3 DNA reads TGTGCCTGGCGCGGCGGGGGCTTGGATCAGCCCCAGCATTTT.